Listed below are T cell receptor beta chains from one sample, sequenced in a study of tumor-infiltrating lymphocytes in primary liver carcinoma. TCRdb re-derived calls from the multiplex PCR reads in MiXCR, one entry per CDR3 protein. The repertoire includes more than 100,000 distinct CDR3 sequences, approximately 68% of them detected once, and more than 7% sits in the top ten. Sequenced material: tumor-adjacent normal liver tissue. The receptor set was obtained from a woman aged 55-69 years with primary liver carcinoma and hepatitis B virus infection. Each CDR3 is given with its conserved first and last residue. D genes are given only for firm matches. Clone size is stated in some rows and not others, as once, few, many or a class when expanded.

v_call	clone_size	d_call	j_call	cdr3_nt	cdr3_aa
TRBV7-8	NA	TRBD2	TRBJ2-1	TGTGCCAGCAGCCCCCCACTAGCGGGACATCTACCCCTCTCTACTGAACAGTTCTTC	CASSPPLAGHLPLSTEQFF
TRBV29-1	NA	NA	TRBJ2-3	TGCAGCGTGGCAGATAGGGAGAGAGTGTGTTTT	CSVADRERVCF
TRBV29-1	NA	NA	TRBJ1-6	TGCAGCGCCAGACATTGTGGTAATTCACCCCTCCACTTT	CSARHCGNSPLHF
TRBV29-1	few	TRBD2	TRBJ2-7	TGCAGCGTTGAGTTGGCGGGAGGTTCCTCCTACGAGCTGTACTTC	CSVELAGGSSYELYF
TRBV20-1	few	NA	TRBJ1-2	TGCAGTGCAAGGCCCCTCAGACGGGTCCAGGATGGCTACACCTTC	CSARPLRRVQDGYTF
TRBV28	NA	NA	TRBJ2-1	TGTGCCAGCAGGGGGTCAAACCATGAGCAGTTCTTC	CASRGSNHEQFF
TRBV20-1	NA	NA	TRBJ2-5	TGCAGTGCCCACTGGGGAGAGACCCAGTACTTC	CSAHWGETQYF
TRBV13	many	NA	TRBJ2-1	TGTGCCAGCAGCTTAGGACAGATGGCTAGCTCCTACAATGAGCAGTTCTTC	CASSLGQMASSYNEQFF
TRBV11-2	few	TRBD2	TRBJ2-2	TGTGCCTGCAACTCCGGACTAGTTCAGGACACCGGGGAGCTGTTTTTT	CACNSGLVQDTGELFF
TRBV12-3/TRBV12-4	NA	NA	TRBJ2-7	TGTGCCAGCAGCCGGACTAACGAGATTAGCGAGCAGTACTTC	CASSRTNEISEQYF
TRBV5-6	many	NA	TRBJ1-1	TGTGCCAGCAGCTCCTTTATGAACACTGAAGCTTTCTTT	CASSSFMNTEAFF
TRBV9	NA	NA	TRBJ1-6	TGTGCCAGCAGCGTAGACAATTCACTCCTCCACTTT	CASSVDNSLLHF
TRBV6-1	many	NA	TRBJ2-7	TGTGCCAGCAGTGGGGGGTGGTGGCTCACCTACGAGCAGTACTTC	CASSGGWWLTYEQYF
TRBV13	NA	TRBD2	TRBJ2-1	TGTGCCAGCAGCACCGGGACTAGCGGGGCATACAATGAGCAGTTCTTC	CASSTGTSGAYNEQFF
TRBV11-2	NA	NA	TRBJ2-1	TGTACCAGCAGCTCAGGGGGGCCAGGACGGAGCTCCTACAATGGGCAGTTCTTC	CTSSSGGPGRSSYNGQFF
TRBV12-3/TRBV12-4	once	NA	TRBJ2-7	TGTGCCAGCAGTTTAGGGGCAGGGTGGACCTCCTACGAGCATTACTTC	CASSLGAGWTSYEHYF
TRBV4-1	NA	NA	TRBJ2-7	TGCGCCAACAGCCAAGACCGCGGCGGACTTGGGACCTACGAGCAGTACTTC	CANSQDRGGLGTYEQYF
TRBV6-6	NA	NA	TRBJ1-2	TGTGGCAGCAGCCCCGGGGGGGCGCGGGGTTACACCTTC	CGSSPGGARGYTF
TRBV11-1	once	TRBD2	TRBJ2-4	TGTGCCAGCAGCTTTCCCGTGACTAGCGGGACCAAAAACATTCACAACTTC	CASSFPVTSGTKNIHNF
TRBV9	NA	NA	TRBJ1-2	TGTGCCAGCAGCGTAGATAGTCAGGGCGACTATGGCTACACCTTC	CASSVDSQGDYGYTF
TRBV10-3	many	NA	TRBJ2-6	TGTGCCATCAGTGAGTCAAAGAGGGGGGCCGACTCTGGGGCCAACGTCCTGACTTTC	CAISESKRGADSGANVLTF
TRBV24-1	NA	NA	TRBJ2-3	TGTGCCACCAGTGAACGGACCCGCACAGATACGCAGTATTTT	CATSERTRTDTQYF
TRBV12-3/TRBV12-4	once	NA	TRBJ1-1	TGTGCCAGCAGTTTTAGCACAGGGTGTCAAACTGAAGCTTTCTTT	CASSFSTGCQTEAFF
TRBV5-1	many	TRBD1	TRBJ2-1	TGCGCCAGCAGCTTATCACAGGACAGGGTTGAGCAGTTCTTC	CASSLSQDRVEQFF
TRBV11-3	NA	NA	TRBJ2-1	TGTGCCAGCAGCCGGGGTAGAAACTATGAGCAGTTCTTC	CASSRGRNYEQFF
TRBV30	few	TRBD1	TRBJ2-7	TGTGCCTGGAGTTGGGACAGGGGGCGGGAGCAGTACTTC	CAWSWDRGREQYF
TRBV29-1	NA	NA	TRBJ2-5	TGCAGCGCCCTTCAAGAGGCCCAGTACTTC	CSALQEAQYF
TRBV5-1	NA	NA	TRBJ1-1	TGCGCCAGCAGCTTGTCTACTTACAGGGTATCCACTGAAGCTTTCTTT	CASSLSTYRVSTEAFF
TRBV5-4	once	NA	TRBJ2-7	TGTGCCAGCAGGTTTCGCACCGGTGCCGATGTTTGGCAGTACTTC	CASRFRTGADVWQYF
TRBV19	few	NA	TRBJ1-2	TGTGCCAGTAGTCGCGCGACAGGATTGGCAGGGAGCTATGGCTACACCTTC	CASSRATGLAGSYGYTF
TRBV7-9	NA	TRBD2	TRBJ2-1	TGTACCAGCAGATCTACTAGCGGGAGGGTCCACAATGAGCAGTTCTTC	CTSRSTSGRVHNEQFF
TRBV30	NA	NA	TRBJ2-7	TGTGTCTGGAGGCGTCGGGGAGTCAAAGAGCAGTACTTC	CVWRRRGVKEQYF
TRBV14	NA	TRBD2	TRBJ2-4	TGTGCCAGCAACCCCGGCGTCTCCGAGCGGGGGGCCAAAGACATTCAGTACTTC	CASNPGVSERGAKDIQYF
TRBV29-1	NA	TRBD1	TRBJ1-4	TGCAGCGCCAGCGTTCAGGGGGGAGAAAAACTGTTTTTT	CSASVQGGEKLFF
TRBV28	NA	TRBD2	TRBJ2-5	TGTGCCAGCAGTGTCGGACTAGCAGTAGCCACAGAGACCCAGTATTTC	CASSVGLAVATETQYF
TRBV28	many	TRBD1	TRBJ2-7	TGTGCCAGCAGTTTTGCCGGGACAGGGGACTACGAGCAGTACTTC	CASSFAGTGDYEQYF
TRBV9	NA	TRBD2	TRBJ2-2	TGTACCAGCAGCGTAGATCTGCGGGAGACCGGGGAGCTGTTTTTT	CTSSVDLRETGELFF
TRBV11-2	NA	TRBD2	TRBJ2-1	TGTGCCAGCAGCTGGGGGGAGGGGACCTACAATGAGCAGTTCTTC	CASSWGEGTYNEQFF
TRBV11-2	NA	NA	TRBJ1-1	TGTGCCAGCAGATCACATCAGCACGGACACCTTCGCTTTTGGGGCTATGGAGCTTTCTTT	CASRSHQHGHLRFWGYGAFF
TRBV29-1	NA	TRBD1	TRBJ2-2	TGCAGCATTGGGACAGGGATCGCCGGGGAGCTGTTCTTT	CSIGTGIAGELFF
TRBV6-6	once	NA	TRBJ2-7	TGTGCCAGCAAACCAGACAGCTCCACCTACGGGCAGTACTTC	CASKPDSSTYGQYF
TRBV11-2	NA	TRBD1	TRBJ1-1	TGTGCCGGCAGCGCTCGGGACAGGGGGCACAAGAGGTGGAGTAACACTGAAGCTTTCTTT	CAGSARDRGHKRWSNTEAFF
TRBV12-3/TRBV12-4	NA	NA	TRBJ1-5	TGTGCCAGCAGTTTGGCAGGGGCCCAGGGCAATCAGCACCAGCATTTT	CASSLAGAQGNQHQHF
TRBV29-1	NA	NA	TRBJ2-3	TGCAGCTTTGATGGTTCAAAGGACACAGATACGCAGTATTTT	CSFDGSKDTDTQYF
TRBV25-1	many	NA	TRBJ1-2	TGTGCCAGCCTCGGAGGGTTTGGCTATGGCTACACCTTC	CASLGGFGYGYTF
TRBV11-2	NA	NA	TRBJ2-1	TGTGCCAGCAGCTTAGAGGAGGGTCTCAATGAGCAGTTCTTC	CASSLEEGLNEQFF
TRBV4-1	NA	NA	TRBJ2-7	TGCGCCAGCAGCCGTGGACAGGACTACGAGCGGTACTTC	CASSRGQDYERYF
TRBV6-8	NA	TRBD2	TRBJ2-3	TGTGCCAGCAGCCCTAGCGGAGTCAGCACAGATACGCAGTATTTT	CASSPSGVSTDTQYF
TRBV7-9	NA	TRBD1	TRBJ1-2	TGCGCCAGCAGCTTACGGGGACAGGGTAGATATGGCTACACCTTC	CASSLRGQGRYGYTF
TRBV6-1	NA	NA	TRBJ2-7	TGTGCCAGCAGCGTCCTTGACTCCTACTACGAGCAGTACTTC	CASSVLDSYYEQYF
TRBV21-1	NA	NA	TRBJ2-3	TGTGCCAGCAGCAAAGGGGGACAGCCCAACACAGATACGCAGTATTTT	CASSKGGQPNTDTQYF
TRBV12-3/TRBV12-4	many	NA	TRBJ2-7	TGTGCCAGCAGTTTAGTTGGGGGCGAGCAGTACTTC	CASSLVGGEQYF
TRBV4-1	NA	NA	TRBJ2-2	TGCGCCAGCAGCCAAGTACGGGAAACGAACACCTGGGAGCTATTTTTT	CASSQVRETNTWELFF
TRBV29-1	once	TRBD1	TRBJ2-3	TGCGACGTTGAAATCAGGGGGCGAGGCACAGATACGCAGTATTTT	CDVEIRGRGTDTQYF
TRBV29-1	many	TRBD1	TRBJ2-5	TGCAGCGTTGAAGGTTCCACAGGGGAAGGAGAGACCCAGTACTTC	CSVEGSTGEGETQYF
TRBV28	few	TRBD1	TRBJ2-1	TGTGCCAGCAGTTCACACAGGGGGCGTACCTACAATGAGCAGTTCTTC	CASSSHRGRTYNEQFF
TRBV11-2	NA	TRBD2	TRBJ2-1	TGTGCCAGCAGCATATGGAGCGGGAGTGTGAGTGAGCAGTTCTTC	CASSIWSGSVSEQFF
TRBV7-9	once	TRBD2	TRBJ2-5	TGTGCCAGCAGCTGGCGACGCAATCGACTAGCGGGTGATGGGGAGACCCAGTACTTC	CASSWRRNRLAGDGETQYF
TRBV6-1	NA	NA	TRBJ2-7	TGTGCGAGGAGTGAACGCCGGAGTCTACACTCCTACGAGCAGTACTTC	CARSERRSLHSYEQYF